The clone carrying this T cell receptor beta chain was observed many times. From germline, CDR1 is KGHSH and CDR2 LQKENI. Trimming left V 0 bases short and J 5 bases short, with 8 bases between. The CDR3 runs to 14 residues. The sample is drawn from a study of T cells in Graves' hyperthyroidism and ophthalmopathy. From RNA transcripts, TCR beta CDR3 regions were amplified. During a first-round RT-PCR of the TCR CDR3, the HTBI primer set was used. Each CDR3 protein gets one entry after TCRdb re-called the multiplex PCR reads with MiXCR. Altogether 350,000 or so distinct CDR3 sequences are present, 15% to 20% being singletons, with the ten largest covering 34%.

This sequence was found in a young woman with Graves' hyperthyroidism that later progressed to Graves' ophthalmopathy. This chain links TRBV18 with TRBJ1-3; D call uncertain. Input material: blood. In DNA form, the CDR3 reads TGTGCCAGCTCACCACCGACCGGAAGAAACACCATATATTTT. Translation gives CASSPPTGRNTIYF.